This TCR beta chain was captured in a study of T cell responses to AZD1222 COVID-19 vaccine. A word on this clone: Its antigen is unknown.

TCRdb's table, derived via immunoSEQ multiplex PCR, lists solely in-frame clones and lacks some. This sample has 95,000 to 150,000 clones, with 70% to 85% found just once. Germline V lookup: CDR1 KGHSH, CDR2 LQKENI. The V end was cut by 1 base, the J end by 6 bases, with 12 bases between. The CDR3 spans 14 residues. Points from the study as a whole: Unmutated regions of variants are reportedly targeted by nearly half of spike-specific TCRs. Samples come after the peak T cell response, not at day 14. Following two doses of AZD1222, Spike-specific TCR breadth and depth rose.

The sample consisted of peripheral blood, taken on day 0 of AZD1222 vaccination. The chain links TRBV18 to TRBJ1-2; no clear D. The TCR sequence derives from an adult in good health. The CDR3 sequence: CASSPREVGNGYTF. Here the CDR3 DNA reads TGTGCCAGCTCACCACGGGAGGTGGGGAATGGCTACACCTTC.